Below are 8 T cell receptor beta chains sequenced from a single sample in a study of regulatory T cells in long-lasting Graves disease. Through Arm-PCR of CDR3 regions and iRepertoire HTBI primers, TCR beta libraries were built. TCRdb redid the calling of the multiplex PCR reads with MiXCR, one entry per CDR3 protein. The sample has roughly 320,000 distinct CDR3 sequences; around 15% are singletons. Time point meaning: newly diagnosed GD, antithyroid drugs for less than 3 months. The authors made the TCR library using RNA they extracted from PBMCs. The same sample was also used in a study of T cells in Graves' hyperthyroidism and ophthalmopathy.

The source was peripheral blood mononuclear cells (PBMCs), collected at new diagnosis, from a patient treated with antithyroid drugs. The receptors derive from a man aged 35 to 55 with Graves disease.

This clonotype was seen repeatedly, ten times or more. The chain links TRBV2 to TRBJ2-7; D is perhaps TRBD1 (5 bases). Germline V CDR1 and CDR2: SNHLY, FYNNEI. There are 16 residues in the CDR3. The germline V and J ends were trimmed by 3 bases and 4 bases, with 19 bases remaining between them. CDR3 in amino acids: CASSDPLWQGEYEQYF. In DNA form, the CDR3 reads TGTGCCAGCAGTGACCCCCTGTGGCAGGGTGAATACGAGCAGTACTTC. Complete variable domain (other parts from reference TRBV2 and TRBJ2-7): EPEVTQTPSHQVTQMGQEVILRCVPISNHLYFYWYRQILGQKVEFLVSFYNNEISEKSEIFDDQFSVERPDGSNFTLKIRSTKLEDSAMYFCASSDPLWQGEYEQYFGPGTRLTVT.

This chain uses TRBV4-1 with TRBJ2-3; 7 nucleotides line up with TRBD2. The CDR3 has 15 residues. The junction had 9 bases not matched to a gene; V was cut back by 1 base and J by 8 bases. Germline V gene data show CDR1 as MGHRA and CDR2 as YSYEKL. The CDR3 protein is CASSQVLLAEGTQYF. CDR3 in DNA: TGCGCCAGCAGCCAAGTGCTTCTAGCGGAGGGTACGCAGTATTTT.

In its sample, this clonotype was seen many times. The chain combines TRBV4-3 with TRBJ2-3, with D tentatively TRBD2 (6 bases). Per the germline V gene, CDR1 is LGHNA and CDR2 is YSLEER. The ends were cut back, 4 bases at V and 5 bases at J, with 10 bases in the middle. The CDR3 totals 13 residues. The CDR3 region is CASSLVGGDTQYF. The DNA of the CDR3 is TGCGCCAGCAGCCTAGTGGGGGGAGATACGCAGTATTTT.

This clonotype was detected only a few times. The chain recombines TRBV5-5 with TRBJ2-2; D tentatively reads TRBD1 or TRBD2 (7 bases each). This CDR3 has 16 amino acids. Between the trimmed V and J ends, which lost 4 bases and 0 bases, there was a span of 13 bases. Germline values: CDR1 SGHKS, CDR2 YYEKEE (reference sequence). The CDR3 DNA is TGTGCCAGCAGCCAGGGGGGGGCTTCGAACACCGGGGAGCTGTTTTTT. Translating gives CASSQGGASNTGELFF.

This chain uses TRBV6-1 with TRBJ2-7, with D perhaps matching TRBD1 (6 bases). The germline CDR1 and CDR2 sequences are MNHNS and SASEGT. The CDR3 is 13 residues long. The V end was cut by 8 bases, the J end by 7 bases, with 18 bases between. The CDR3 loop reads CASRPGQSKEQYF. For the CDR3, the DNA is TGTGCCAGCCGCCCCGGACAGTCGAAAGAGCAGTACTTC.

The chain has TRBV7-2 and TRBJ1-2; no reliable D call. The germline V gene encodes CDR1 SGHTA and CDR2 FQGNSA. The CDR3 is 15 residues long. V lost 2 bases and J 8 bases, leaving 18 bases between the germline ends. The CDR3 DNA follows: TGTGCCAGCAGCTTAAACCGGAGCCCTAGGGAAGGCTACACCTTC. Translated, it gives CASSLNRSPREGYTF. The entire variable domain, with the rest obtained from reference TRBV7-2 and TRBJ1-2, is as follows: GAGVSQSPSNKVTEKGKDVELRCDPISGHTALYWYRQSLGQGLEFLIYFQGNSAPDKSGLPSDRFSAERTGGSVSTLTIQRTQQEDSAVYLCASSLNRSPREGYTFGSGTRLTVV.

Many counts were recorded for this clonotype. This chain connects TRBV28 to TRBJ2-3, with 11 bases lining up with TRBD2. After removal of 7 bases from V and 6 bases from J, the junction contained 15 bases not matched to a gene. Germline V gene lookup returns CDR1 MDHEN and CDR2 SYDVKM. CDR3 length equals 17 residues. This chain's CDR3 is CASTHLGTSGPRDTQYF. The CDR3 region has the DNA TGTGCCAGCACCCACCTCGGGACTAGCGGCCCTCGGGATACGCAGTATTTT.

In its sample, this clonotype was seen many times. The chain joins TRBV5-1 to TRBJ2-7, with D perhaps matching TRBD1 or TRBD2 (6 bases each). Between the trimmed V and J ends, which lost 4 bases and 3 bases, there was a span of 23 bases. Per germline, CDR1 SGHRS and CDR2 YFSETQ. The CDR3 runs to 17 residues. This CDR3 reads CASSPVGRGGLDYEQYF. The CDR3 DNA sequence: TGCGCCAGCAGCCCCGTTGGCAGGGGAGGTCTGGACTACGAGCAGTACTTC.